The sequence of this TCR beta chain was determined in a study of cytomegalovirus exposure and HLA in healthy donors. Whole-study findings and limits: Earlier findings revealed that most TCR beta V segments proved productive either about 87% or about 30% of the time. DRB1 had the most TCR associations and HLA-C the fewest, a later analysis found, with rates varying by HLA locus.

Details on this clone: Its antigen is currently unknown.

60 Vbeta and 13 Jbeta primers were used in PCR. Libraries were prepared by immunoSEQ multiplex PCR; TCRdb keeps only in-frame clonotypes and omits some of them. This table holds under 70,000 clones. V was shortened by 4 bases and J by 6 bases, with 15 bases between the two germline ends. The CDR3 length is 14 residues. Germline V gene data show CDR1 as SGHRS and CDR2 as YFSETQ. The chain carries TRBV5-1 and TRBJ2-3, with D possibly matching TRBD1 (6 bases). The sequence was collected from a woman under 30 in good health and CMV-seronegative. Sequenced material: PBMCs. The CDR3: CASSVRQRGDTQYF. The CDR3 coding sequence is TGCGCCAGCAGCGTAAGACAGAGGGGGGATACGCAGTATTTT.